This T cell receptor (beta chain) was captured by sequencing in a study of blood T cell repertoires in COVID-19. Overall study context: Material from acute and convalescent COVID-19 was sourced from the United States, Italy and Spain. Sample material is recorded as cDNA or gDNA derived from T cells, B-cell-depleted T cells, or PBMCs.

The CDR3 is 15 amino acids. CDR1 and CDR2 (germline): MNHEY, SVGEGT. V was shortened by 3 bases and J by 2 bases, with 10 bases between the two germline ends. Original analysis: Estimates of nucleated cell counts were drawn from the amplification of reference gene primers. Clones were read by immunoSEQ multiplex PCR, and TCRdb kept only the in-frame ones, dropping some. Clone size and the V and J calls come from that table; the DNA yielded D and trimming. The repertoire holds roughly 270,000 clones, with roughly 88% as singletons. This chain joins TRBV6-2 or TRBV6-3 and TRBJ2-2; no reliable D call. Sequencing was done on a sample of peripheral blood. The sequence was collected from a man between 18 and 35 years old with active or convalescent COVID-19. Written as DNA, the CDR3 is TGTGCCAGCAGTTATTTAACTTCAAACACCGGGGAGCTGTTTTTT. Translated, it gives CASSYLTSNTGELFF.